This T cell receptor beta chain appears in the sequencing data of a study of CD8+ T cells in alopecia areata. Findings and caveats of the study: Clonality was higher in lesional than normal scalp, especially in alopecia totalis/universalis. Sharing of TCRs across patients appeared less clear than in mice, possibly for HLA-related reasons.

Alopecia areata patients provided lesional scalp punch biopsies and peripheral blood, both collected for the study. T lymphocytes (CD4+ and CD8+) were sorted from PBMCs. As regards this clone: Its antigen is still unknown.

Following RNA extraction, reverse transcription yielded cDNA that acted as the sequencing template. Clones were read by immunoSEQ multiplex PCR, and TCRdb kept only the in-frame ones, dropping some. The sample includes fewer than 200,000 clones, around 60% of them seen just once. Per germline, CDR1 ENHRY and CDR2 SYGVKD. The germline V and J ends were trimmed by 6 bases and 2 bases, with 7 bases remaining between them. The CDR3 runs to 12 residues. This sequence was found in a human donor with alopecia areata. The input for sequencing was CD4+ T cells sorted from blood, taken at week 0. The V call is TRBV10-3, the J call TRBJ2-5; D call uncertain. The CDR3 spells CAISSVQETQYF. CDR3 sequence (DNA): TGTGCCATCAGCTCGGTTCAAGAGACCCAGTACTTC.